This entry concerns a single T cell receptor beta chain. Its antigen is as yet unknown. The data were obtained in a study of CD8+ T cells in alopecia areata. Study summary: Administration of oral tofacitinib to treated patients was at 5 to 10 mg twice daily.

The sequencing template was cDNA reverse transcribed from extracted RNA. Using immunoSEQ multiplex PCR, the repertoire was profiled, and TCRdb retains in-frame clones only, with some absent. The sample shows 150,000 to 200,000 clones, about three fifths of them seen only once. Notes on the study in general: Scalp clonality and expanded CD8+ clones among the top 100 fell significantly with tofacitinib.

Germline V gene lookup returns CDR1 MNHEY and CDR2 SMNVEV (reference sequence). The CDR3 has 16 amino acids. Trimming pared 5 bases from V and 7 bases from J, leaving 23 bases between. Treatment noted: oral pan-JAK inhibitor, 5-10 mg twice daily. The source of this sequence is a human donor with alopecia areata. The chain uses TRBV27 and TRBJ1-2; tentatively, D is TRBD1 (6 bases). The source was CD4+ T cells sorted from blood, collected at week 24, from a patient treated with tofacitinib. CDR3 in DNA: TGTGCCAGCAGTCCGAACCTACAGGGCCCTCGGGGTGGCTACACCTTC. Encoded protein: CASSPNLQGPRGGYTF.